These T cell receptor beta chains were read from a single sample in a study of shared clonotypes between healthy human individuals. Libraries were prepared by immunoSEQ multiplex PCR; TCRdb keeps only in-frame clonotypes and omits some of them. The sample lists 700,000 to 950,000 clones; roughly 96% were seen once. The sequenced sample consisted of naive CD8+ T cells sorted from blood. The receptors were sampled from a man aged 25-45 years in good health. Both conserved end residues are part of each CDR3. The order of the fields is J gene, V gene, D gene, clone size, CDR3 DNA, CDR3 protein. D genes are given only for firm matches. The size of a clone is reported for some rows only, either as once, few or many, or as a class for expanded clones.

J gene: TRBJ1-2; V gene: TRBV5-6; D gene: NA; clone size: NA; CDR3 DNA: TGTGCCAGCAGCTTGGAATCGGCCAGGGTGGTCGGGGGCTACACCTTC; CDR3 protein: CASSLESARVVGGYTF
J gene: TRBJ2-1; V gene: TRBV5-1; D gene: TRBD2; clone size: NA; CDR3 DNA: TGCGCCAGCAGCTTGGCCGAAAACCCCGGACTAGGCAATGAGCAGTTCTTC; CDR3 protein: CASSLAENPGLGNEQFF
J gene: TRBJ2-1; V gene: TRBV15; D gene: NA; clone size: once; CDR3 DNA: TGTGCCACCAGCCTTCAGATATCTTCCTACAATGAGCAGTTCTTC; CDR3 protein: CATSLQISSYNEQFF
J gene: TRBJ2-2; V gene: TRBV10-3; D gene: NA; clone size: NA; CDR3 DNA: TGTGCCATCAGGGGTCTCACCGGGGAGCTGTTTTTT; CDR3 protein: CAIRGLTGELFF
J gene: TRBJ2-3; V gene: TRBV5-1; D gene: NA; clone size: NA; CDR3 DNA: TGCGCCAGCAGCTTGGCCGGGCCGTACACAGATACGCAGTATTTT; CDR3 protein: CASSLAGPYTDTQYF
J gene: TRBJ2-5; V gene: TRBV7-9; D gene: TRBD2; clone size: NA; CDR3 DNA: TGTGCCAGCACGCCGCCATCGGGAGGGAGCCAAGAGACCCAGTACTTC; CDR3 protein: CASTPPSGGSQETQYF
J gene: TRBJ1-2; V gene: TRBV2; D gene: NA; clone size: NA; CDR3 DNA: TGTGCCAGCAGTGAGCCAGGGGCTAACTATGGCTACACCTTC; CDR3 protein: CASSEPGANYGYTF
J gene: TRBJ2-5; V gene: TRBV10-3; D gene: NA; clone size: NA; CDR3 DNA: TGTGCCATCAGTGAGGGGGCAGGGGAAGAGACCCAGTACTTC; CDR3 protein: CAISEGAGEETQYF
J gene: TRBJ2-3; V gene: TRBV18; D gene: NA; clone size: NA; CDR3 DNA: TGTGCCAGCTCCGGGACCCCCTTGGATACGCAGTATTTT; CDR3 protein: CASSGTPLDTQYF
J gene: TRBJ2-1; V gene: TRBV7-9; D gene: NA; clone size: NA; CDR3 DNA: TGTGCCAGCAGCCCCCCCGCAAGCGGTGAGCAGTTCTTC; CDR3 protein: CASSPPASGEQFF
J gene: TRBJ2-7; V gene: TRBV27; D gene: TRBD1; clone size: once; CDR3 DNA: TGTGCCAGCAGTTTCTCGGGACAGGGGTCCGAGCAGTACTTC; CDR3 protein: CASSFSGQGSEQYF
J gene: TRBJ2-7; V gene: TRBV19; D gene: TRBD1; clone size: NA; CDR3 DNA: TGTGCCAGTAGTAACCCGGGACAGAACGAGCAGTACTTC; CDR3 protein: CASSNPGQNEQYF
J gene: TRBJ2-1; V gene: TRBV19; D gene: NA; clone size: NA; CDR3 DNA: TGTGCCAGTAGTATTCGGGATTACCTTAACAATGAGCAGTTCTTC; CDR3 protein: CASSIRDYLNNEQFF
J gene: TRBJ2-1; V gene: TRBV9; D gene: NA; clone size: NA; CDR3 DNA: TGTGCCAGCGCGAATGGAGGTATATCTGAGCAGTTCTTC; CDR3 protein: CASANGGISEQFF
J gene: TRBJ2-1; V gene: TRBV9; D gene: NA; clone size: NA; CDR3 DNA: TGTGCCAGCGGGGGGAGCAATGAGCAGTTCTTC; CDR3 protein: CASGGSNEQFF
J gene: TRBJ2-1; V gene: TRBV7-2; D gene: NA; clone size: NA; CDR3 DNA: TGTGCCAGCACCTCCAGTGGTGAACCCTACAATGAGCAGTTCTTC; CDR3 protein: CASTSSGEPYNEQFF
J gene: TRBJ2-1; V gene: TRBV7-8; D gene: TRBD2; clone size: NA; CDR3 DNA: TGTGCCAGCAGGGCCGGACTAGCGGGTAATGAGCAGTTCTTC; CDR3 protein: CASRAGLAGNEQFF
J gene: TRBJ2-5; V gene: TRBV5-5; D gene: TRBD2; clone size: few; CDR3 DNA: TGTGCCAGCAGCTTGGAAGGGGCTAGCGGGAGGGACGAGACCCAGTACTTC; CDR3 protein: CASSLEGASGRDETQYF
J gene: TRBJ2-7; V gene: TRBV15; D gene: TRBD2; clone size: NA; CDR3 DNA: TGTGCCACCAGCCCTGTCGCGACTAGCAGGTACGAGCAGTACTTC; CDR3 protein: CATSPVATSRYEQYF
J gene: TRBJ1-5; V gene: TRBV27; D gene: NA; clone size: NA; CDR3 DNA: TGTGCCAGCAGTATCAGTAGTAGCAATCAGCCCCAGCATTTT; CDR3 protein: CASSISSSNQPQHF
J gene: TRBJ2-2; V gene: TRBV28; D gene: NA; clone size: NA; CDR3 DNA: TGTGCCAGCAGTTTCCGACCGGGACTTAACACCGGGGAGCTGTTTTTT; CDR3 protein: CASSFRPGLNTGELFF
J gene: TRBJ2-7; V gene: TRBV27; D gene: NA; clone size: NA; CDR3 DNA: TGTGCCAGCAAGGGACAAAGATTCTACGAGCAGTACTTC; CDR3 protein: CASKGQRFYEQYF
J gene: TRBJ2-1; V gene: TRBV30; D gene: TRBD1; clone size: NA; CDR3 DNA: TGTGCCGGAGACAGGGGGGGGTACAATGAGCAGTTCTTC; CDR3 protein: CAGDRGGYNEQFF
J gene: TRBJ2-3; V gene: TRBV29-1; D gene: NA; clone size: NA; CDR3 DNA: TGCAGCGTTGAAGATAAGGGGGATACGCAGTATTTT; CDR3 protein: CSVEDKGDTQYF
J gene: TRBJ2-1; V gene: TRBV2; D gene: TRBD2; clone size: once; CDR3 DNA: TGTGCCAGCAGTGGGCTAGCGGGAGAATTCCGCAATGAGCAGTTCTTC; CDR3 protein: CASSGLAGEFRNEQFF
J gene: TRBJ2-3; V gene: TRBV29-1; D gene: TRBD2; clone size: NA; CDR3 DNA: TGCAGCGTTGCGGGGACGGTCGATCCCATCCGTGGACTAGCGGTCGACACAGATACGCAGTATTTT; CDR3 protein: CSVAGTVDPIRGLAVDTDTQYF
J gene: TRBJ2-7; V gene: TRBV5-1; D gene: NA; clone size: NA; CDR3 DNA: TGCGCCAGCAGCTTGGCCGAAGCGGGCTCGACCTACGAGCAGTACTTC; CDR3 protein: CASSLAEAGSTYEQYF
J gene: TRBJ2-5; V gene: TRBV7-9; D gene: NA; clone size: once; CDR3 DNA: TGTGCCAGCAGCCCACGGGAGACTCAAGAGACCCAGTACTTC; CDR3 protein: CASSPRETQETQYF